This T cell receptor beta chain was obtained from a study of blood T cell repertoires in COVID-19. As for the study in general: T cells, B-cell-depleted T cells, or PBMCs provided the cDNA or gDNA that served as material.

This CDR3 is 12 amino acids long. The junction had 7 bases not matched to a gene; V was cut back by 7 bases and J by 6 bases. The germline V gene encodes CDR1 SQVTM and CDR2 ANQGSEA. How the authors handled the data: Estimation of nucleated cell counts relied on the amplification of reference gene primers. Profiling relied on immunoSEQ multiplex PCR, and the TCRdb table lists in-frame clones only, not all of them. V, J and clone size derive from that table, while D and trimming were established from the DNA sequence. The profile shows about 260,000 clones, under 90% of them singletons. The TCR originated in a man in his sixties with acute or convalescent COVID-19. The rearrangement links TRBV29-1 to TRBJ1-2, with TRBD1 matching over 8 bases. The specimen sequenced was peripheral blood. The CDR3 region is CSGYGTGDGYTF. DNA for the CDR3: TGCAGCGGATACGGGACAGGCGATGGCTACACCTTC.